The rows below give T cell receptor beta chains drawn from one sample of a study of spatial heterogeneity in lung cancer. Each CDR3 protein is one row after TCRdb ran MiXCR on the 5' RACE reads. The repertoire holds under 80,000 distinct CDR3 sequences, about 6.3% seen once, with about 15% in the top ten. The specimen was PBMCs, collected at surgery. The receptors come from a female donor with early-stage non-small cell lung cancer. The CDR3 runs from the conserved cysteine through the conserved F or W. Each record gives: clone size, V gene, J gene, D gene, CDR3 protein, CDR3 DNA. The D gene is left open where the match is weak. Where a row states a size, it is once, few, many or the class of an expanded clone; other rows omit it.

abundance: NA; v_gene: TRBV7-9; j_gene: TRBJ1-5; d_gene: NA; CDR3aa: CASSSGDQPQHF; CDR3nt: TGTGCCAGCAGCTCAGGGGATCAGCCCCAGCATTTT
abundance: few; v_gene: TRBV19; j_gene: TRBJ2-7; d_gene: TRBD1; CDR3aa: CASKPGTGMNEQYF; CDR3nt: TGTGCCAGTAAACCCGGGACAGGGATGAACGAGCAGTACTTC
abundance: few; v_gene: TRBV5-1; j_gene: TRBJ2-3; d_gene: TRBD2; CDR3aa: CASSLAIMSGGEFTDTQYF; CDR3nt: TGCGCCAGCAGCTTGGCCATCATGAGCGGGGGAGAGTTTACAGATACGCAGTATTTT
abundance: many; v_gene: TRBV10-3; j_gene: TRBJ1-3; d_gene: TRBD1; CDR3aa: CAISEPADRLGNTIYF; CDR3nt: TGTGCCATCAGTGAGCCGGCGGACAGGCTAGGAAACACCATATATTTT
abundance: few; v_gene: TRBV12-3/TRBV12-4; j_gene: TRBJ2-5; d_gene: TRBD2; CDR3aa: CASSPGASGPETQYF; CDR3nt: TGTGCCAGCAGCCCCGGGGCTAGCGGACCGGAGACCCAGTACTTC
abundance: many; v_gene: TRBV14; j_gene: TRBJ2-5; d_gene: TRBD2; CDR3aa: CASSLWTSSKETQYF; CDR3nt: TGTGCCAGCAGCCTCTGGACTAGCTCCAAAGAGACCCAGTACTTC
abundance: NA; v_gene: TRBV2; j_gene: TRBJ1-5; d_gene: TRBD1; CDR3aa: CASSRGTGAGNQPQHF; CDR3nt: TGTGCCAGCAGTCGAGGGACAGGGGCTGGCAATCAGCCCCAGCATTTT
abundance: many; v_gene: TRBV19; j_gene: TRBJ2-5; d_gene: TRBD1; CDR3aa: CASRTPGQGATQYF; CDR3nt: TGTGCCAGTAGGACTCCGGGACAGGGGGCAACCCAGTACTTC
abundance: few; v_gene: TRBV5-6; j_gene: TRBJ1-4; d_gene: TRBD1; CDR3aa: CASRPTGLNEKLFF; CDR3nt: TGTGCCAGCAGGCCGACAGGGTTGAACGAAAAACTGTTTTTT
abundance: medium-sized; v_gene: TRBV7-2; j_gene: TRBJ2-2; d_gene: NA; CDR3aa: CASSNSVTGELFF; CDR3nt: TGTGCCAGCAGCAATAGCGTCACCGGGGAGCTGTTTTTT
abundance: few; v_gene: TRBV5-5; j_gene: TRBJ2-3; d_gene: NA; CDR3aa: CASSSQGADTQYF; CDR3nt: TGTGCCAGCAGCTCCCAAGGTGCAGATACGCAGTATTTT
abundance: many; v_gene: TRBV20-1; j_gene: TRBJ2-7; d_gene: TRBD2; CDR3aa: CSARSGRPYEQYF; CDR3nt: TGCAGTGCTAGGAGCGGGAGGCCCTACGAGCAGTACTTC
abundance: many; v_gene: TRBV20-1; j_gene: TRBJ1-5; d_gene: TRBD1; CDR3aa: CSATPGQGHQPQHF; CDR3nt: TGCAGTGCTACTCCGGGACAGGGTCATCAGCCCCAGCATTTT
abundance: NA; v_gene: TRBV20-1; j_gene: TRBJ1-1; d_gene: NA; CDR3aa: CSASGYTEAFF; CDR3nt: TGCAGTGCTAGCGGTTACACTGAAGCTTTCTTT
abundance: many; v_gene: TRBV28; j_gene: TRBJ2-7; d_gene: TRBD1; CDR3aa: CASSLTGTGVPGEQYF; CDR3nt: TGTGCCAGCAGTTTAACCGGGACAGGGGTTCCGGGGGAGCAGTACTTC
abundance: many; v_gene: TRBV6-1; j_gene: TRBJ2-5; d_gene: NA; CDR3aa: CASSAPERGWGQETQYF; CDR3nt: TGTGCCAGCAGTGCCCCCGAAAGGGGATGGGGGCAAGAGACCCAGTACTTC
abundance: NA; v_gene: TRBV5-1; j_gene: TRBJ2-6; d_gene: TRBD1; CDR3aa: CASSSAGTDANVLTF; CDR3nt: TGCGCCAGCAGCTCCGCCGGGACAGACGCCAACGTCCTGACTTTC
abundance: many; v_gene: TRBV29-1; j_gene: TRBJ1-4; d_gene: TRBD1; CDR3aa: CSAGQGGEKLFF; CDR3nt: TGCAGCGCAGGACAGGGTGGGGAAAAACTGTTTTTT
abundance: many; v_gene: TRBV7-3; j_gene: TRBJ2-1; d_gene: TRBD2; CDR3aa: CASSLSRASGDEQFF; CDR3nt: TGTGCCAGCAGCTTAAGTAGGGCTAGCGGGGACGAGCAGTTCTTC
abundance: few; v_gene: TRBV7-3; j_gene: TRBJ2-6; d_gene: TRBD1; CDR3aa: CASSLTPGGIRTGANVLTF; CDR3nt: TGTGCCAGCAGCTTAACCCCAGGGGGCATAAGAACTGGGGCCAACGTCCTGACTTTC
abundance: many; v_gene: TRBV6-5; j_gene: TRBJ1-1; d_gene: NA; CDR3aa: CASSAWRIPEAFF; CDR3nt: TGTGCCAGCAGTGCCTGGCGAATCCCTGAAGCTTTCTTT
abundance: few; v_gene: TRBV7-9; j_gene: TRBJ1-1; d_gene: TRBD1; CDR3aa: CASSSQQGFAEAFF; CDR3nt: TGTGCCAGCAGCTCACAACAGGGGTTCGCTGAAGCTTTCTTT
abundance: NA; v_gene: TRBV5-6; j_gene: TRBJ1-3; d_gene: NA; CDR3aa: CASSSSPGTYENTIYF; CDR3nt: TGTGCCAGCAGCTCCTCCCCCGGGACATACGAAAACACCATATATTTT
abundance: many; v_gene: TRBV12-3/TRBV12-4; j_gene: TRBJ1-3; d_gene: NA; CDR3aa: CASSFGGAGNTIYF; CDR3nt: TGTGCCAGCAGTTTCGGGGGTGCTGGAAACACCATATATTTT
abundance: medium-sized; v_gene: TRBV12-3/TRBV12-4; j_gene: TRBJ1-4; d_gene: NA; CDR3aa: CASSPDRETEKLFF; CDR3nt: TGTGCCAGCAGCCCAGACCGAGAAACTGAAAAACTGTTTTTT
abundance: few; v_gene: TRBV18; j_gene: TRBJ2-5; d_gene: NA; CDR3aa: CASSPAGAPVGQETQYF; CDR3nt: TGTGCCAGCTCACCTGCAGGCGCGCCGGTCGGACAAGAGACCCAGTACTTC
abundance: few; v_gene: TRBV20-1; j_gene: TRBJ2-7; d_gene: TRBD1; CDR3aa: CSARPPGQGYEQYF; CDR3nt: TGCAGTGCTAGACCACCGGGACAGGGTTACGAGCAGTACTTC
abundance: few; v_gene: TRBV7-9; j_gene: TRBJ2-5; d_gene: NA; CDR3aa: CASSRTGETQYF; CDR3nt: TGTGCCAGCAGCCGAACCGGAGAGACCCAGTACTTC
abundance: few; v_gene: TRBV28; j_gene: TRBJ1-1; d_gene: NA; CDR3aa: CASDGGGGTEAFF; CDR3nt: TGTGCCAGCGACGGGGGCGGGGGAACTGAAGCTTTCTTT
abundance: many; v_gene: TRBV29-1; j_gene: TRBJ1-4; d_gene: NA; CDR3aa: CSVIGQSGEKLFF; CDR3nt: TGCAGTGTAATCGGTCAGTCGGGGGAAAAACTGTTTTTT
abundance: many; v_gene: TRBV2; j_gene: TRBJ1-1; d_gene: NA; CDR3aa: CASSEPRDTSNTEAFF; CDR3nt: TGTGCCAGCAGTGAACCAAGGGACACTTCGAACACTGAAGCTTTCTTT
abundance: many; v_gene: TRBV9; j_gene: TRBJ2-7; d_gene: NA; CDR3aa: CASSTNRDSLAGEQYF; CDR3nt: TGTGCCAGCAGCACAAACCGGGACTCCCTTGCTGGAGAGCAGTACTTC
abundance: few; v_gene: TRBV5-1; j_gene: TRBJ1-1; d_gene: TRBD1; CDR3aa: CASSMPGTGALEGTEAFF; CDR3nt: TGCGCCAGCTCGATGCCCGGGACAGGGGCTCTGGAGGGCACTGAAGCTTTCTTT
abundance: many; v_gene: TRBV6-5; j_gene: TRBJ1-2; d_gene: NA; CDR3aa: CASSYGYGYTF; CDR3nt: TGTGCCAGCAGTTATGGCTATGGCTACACCTTC
abundance: many; v_gene: TRBV7-2; j_gene: TRBJ2-2; d_gene: NA; CDR3aa: CASSRNRDTTGELFF; CDR3nt: TGTGCCAGCAGCCGCAACCGGGATACAACCGGGGAGCTGTTTTTT
abundance: many; v_gene: TRBV7-6; j_gene: TRBJ2-5; d_gene: TRBD2; CDR3aa: CASSLEGFTASGRQETQYF; CDR3nt: TGTGCCAGCAGCTTAGAAGGTTTTACGGCTAGCGGGAGGCAAGAGACCCAGTACTTC
abundance: NA; v_gene: TRBV29-1; j_gene: TRBJ2-3; d_gene: NA; CDR3aa: CSVSGESGTDTQYF; CDR3nt: TGCAGCGTTTCAGGGGAATCGGGCACGGATACGCAGTATTTT
abundance: NA; v_gene: TRBV15; j_gene: TRBJ1-5; d_gene: NA; CDR3aa: CATSRDYNQPQHF; CDR3nt: TGTGCCACCAGCAGAGATTACAATCAGCCCCAGCATTTT
abundance: many; v_gene: TRBV29-1; j_gene: TRBJ1-1; d_gene: TRBD1; CDR3aa: CSVNRGSTEAFF; CDR3nt: TGCAGCGTGAACAGGGGCTCCACTGAAGCTTTCTTT
abundance: NA; v_gene: TRBV6-2/TRBV6-3; j_gene: TRBJ2-1; d_gene: NA; CDR3aa: CASSYGRLEQFF; CDR3nt: TGTGCCAGCAGTTACGGGCGACTTGAGCAGTTCTTC
abundance: many; v_gene: TRBV6-2/TRBV6-3; j_gene: TRBJ1-2; d_gene: NA; CDR3aa: CASSPGNSNYGYTF; CDR3nt: TGTGCCAGCAGTCCAGGGAACTCTAACTATGGCTACACCTTC
abundance: NA; v_gene: TRBV7-2; j_gene: TRBJ1-4; d_gene: NA; CDR3aa: CASSLSRGVQLFF; CDR3nt: TGTGCCAGCAGCCTGAGTAGGGGGGTGCAACTGTTTTTT
abundance: few; v_gene: TRBV3-1; j_gene: TRBJ2-1; d_gene: TRBD2; CDR3aa: CASGGAGGRAPYNEQFF; CDR3nt: TGTGCCAGCGGTGGAGCGGGGGGCCGGGCCCCCTACAATGAGCAGTTCTTC
abundance: NA; v_gene: TRBV3-1; j_gene: TRBJ2-7; d_gene: NA; CDR3aa: CASSQDFRHREQYF; CDR3nt: TGTGCCAGCAGCCAAGATTTTCGCCACCGCGAGCAGTACTTC
abundance: many; v_gene: TRBV5-5; j_gene: TRBJ2-7; d_gene: TRBD1; CDR3aa: CASSLGQGGSYEQYF; CDR3nt: TGTGCCAGCAGCTTGGGACAGGGGGGTTCCTACGAGCAGTACTTC
abundance: many; v_gene: TRBV7-3; j_gene: TRBJ1-3; d_gene: NA; CDR3aa: CASLGQSSGNTIYF; CDR3nt: TGTGCCAGCTTAGGACAGTCCTCTGGAAACACCATATATTTT
abundance: many; v_gene: TRBV9; j_gene: TRBJ2-1; d_gene: NA; CDR3aa: CASSVEQGFYNEQFF; CDR3nt: TGTGCCAGCAGCGTAGAACAGGGATTCTACAATGAGCAGTTCTTC
abundance: many; v_gene: TRBV7-2; j_gene: TRBJ2-2; d_gene: NA; CDR3aa: CASSPSANTGELFF; CDR3nt: TGTGCCAGCAGCCCATCGGCGAACACCGGGGAGCTGTTTTTT
abundance: many; v_gene: TRBV12-3/TRBV12-4; j_gene: TRBJ1-5; d_gene: TRBD1; CDR3aa: CASSPDRGFWSNQPQHF; CDR3nt: TGTGCCAGCAGCCCTGACAGGGGGTTCTGGAGCAATCAGCCCCAGCATTTT
abundance: NA; v_gene: TRBV2; j_gene: TRBJ2-7; d_gene: NA; CDR3aa: CASSEDTYEQNF; CDR3nt: TGTGCCAGCAGTGAAGACACCTACGAGCAGAACTTC
abundance: few; v_gene: TRBV12-3/TRBV12-4; j_gene: TRBJ2-4; d_gene: NA; CDR3aa: CASSAPDGAKNIQYF; CDR3nt: TGTGCCAGCAGTGCCCCTGATGGAGCCAAAAACATTCAGTACTTC
abundance: NA; v_gene: TRBV7-2; j_gene: TRBJ1-6; d_gene: NA; CDR3aa: CAGSSQGVSPLHF; CDR3nt: TGTGCCGGCAGCTCCCAAGGCGTTTCACCCCTCCACTTT
abundance: NA; v_gene: TRBV24-1; j_gene: TRBJ2-7; d_gene: NA; CDR3aa: CATSDLSRPEQYF; CDR3nt: TGTGCCACCAGTGATTTATCCCGGCCCGAGCAGTACTTC
abundance: many; v_gene: TRBV9; j_gene: TRBJ1-1; d_gene: NA; CDR3aa: CASSDRSGFGTEAFF; CDR3nt: TGTGCCAGCAGCGATCGGTCAGGGTTTGGCACTGAAGCTTTCTTT
abundance: many; v_gene: TRBV7-7; j_gene: TRBJ2-5; d_gene: TRBD2; CDR3aa: CASSPGLAGEAETQYF; CDR3nt: TGTGCCAGCAGCCCAGGACTAGCGGGAGAGGCAGAGACCCAGTACTTC
abundance: many; v_gene: TRBV5-1; j_gene: TRBJ2-3; d_gene: NA; CDR3aa: CASSATRGNTDTQYF; CDR3nt: TGCGCCAGCAGCGCTACTAGAGGTAATACAGATACGCAGTATTTT
abundance: few; v_gene: TRBV5-1; j_gene: TRBJ2-1; d_gene: TRBD1; CDR3aa: CASSLGTGGSYNEQFF; CDR3nt: TGCGCCAGCAGCTTGGGGACAGGGGGCTCCTACAATGAGCAGTTCTTC
abundance: many; v_gene: TRBV7-2; j_gene: TRBJ2-4; d_gene: NA; CDR3aa: CASSWRGGGNIQYF; CDR3nt: TGTGCCAGCAGCTGGAGAGGGGGAGGCAACATTCAGTACTTC
abundance: many; v_gene: TRBV5-5; j_gene: TRBJ1-6; d_gene: TRBD1; CDR3aa: CASSPWTGDNSPLHF; CDR3nt: TGTGCCAGCAGCCCGTGGACAGGGGATAATTCACCCCTCCACTTT
abundance: many; v_gene: TRBV20-1; j_gene: TRBJ2-1; d_gene: NA; CDR3aa: CSARLRGAYNEQFF; CDR3nt: TGCAGTGCTAGACTGAGAGGTGCCTACAATGAGCAGTTCTTC